These 9 T cell receptor beta chains came from one sample sequenced in a study of tumor-infiltrating lymphocytes in localized non-small cell lung cancer. Profiled with immunoSEQ multiplex PCR; TCRdb holds only in-frame clones, not every one. The sample lists fewer than 11,000 clones, roughly 80% occurring once. Sequencing was carried out using uninvolved lung tissue not adjacent to the tumor. The receptors come from a human donor with non-small cell lung cancer.

This chain joins TRBV29-1 and TRBJ2-7, with D possibly matching TRBD2 (6 bases). V lost 0 bases and J lost 0, with 9 bases in between. Germline lookup yields CDR1 SQVTM and CDR2 ANQGSEA. This CDR3 comprises 14 residues. CDR3 sequence reads: CSVEDHGSSYEQYF. As DNA, the CDR3 is TGCAGCGTTGAAGATCACGGGAGCTCCTACGAGCAGTACTTC.

The V call is TRBV2, the J call TRBJ1-5, with 7 bases aligning to TRBD1. The germline V gene encodes CDR1 SNHLY and CDR2 FYNNEI. After removal of 6 bases from V and 7 bases from J, the junction contained 12 bases not matched to a gene. The CDR3 has 15 amino acids. In DNA, the CDR3 is TGTGCCAGCAGAGCCGATCGACAGGGAGCCCAGCCCCAGCATTTT. Its translation is CASRADRQGAQPQHF.

The chain couples TRBV19 to TRBJ1-5; 10 bases line up with TRBD1. Trimming removed 5 bases from V and 5 bases from J; junction bases left unmatched: 9. Germline lookup yields CDR1 LNHDA and CDR2 SQIVND (reference sequence). CDR3 length: 16 amino acids. The CDR3 here is CASSDRDRGYYQPQHF. The CDR3, as DNA: TGTGCCAGTAGTGACCGGGACAGGGGTTACTATCAGCCCCAGCATTTT.

The chain carries TRBV10-3 and TRBJ2-5, with D perhaps matching TRBD2 (6 bases). With 8 bases removed from V and 2 bases from J, the gap between germline ends came to 9 bases. Germline-derived CDR1 and CDR2 are ENHRY and SYGVKD. This CDR3 has 12 amino acids. CDR3 region: CAIGRDQETQYF. In DNA form, the CDR3 reads TGTGCCATCGGGCGGGATCAAGAGACCCAGTACTTC.

The chain links TRBV6-5 to TRBJ2-7; 7 nucleotides align to TRBD2. Per germline, CDR1 MNHEY and CDR2 SVGAGI. This CDR3 has 16 amino acids. The junction had 13 bases not matched to a gene; V was cut back by 4 bases and J by 4 bases. CDR3 loop: CASSSYSGHSQYEQYF. The DNA of the CDR3 is TGTGCCAGCAGTTCATATAGCGGGCACTCCCAATACGAGCAGTACTTC.

This rearrangement joins TRBV28 to TRBJ2-3; weak D call: TRBD2 (5 bases). The V gene's germline CDR1 is MDHEN and CDR2 SYDVKM. V dropped 7 bases and J dropped 9 bases, with 14 bases sitting between them. CDR3 size: 12 residues. The CDR3 region is CASTPPRGTQYF. The CDR3 coding sequence is TGTGCCAGCACACCGCCGCGAGGGACGCAGTATTTT.

This clone turned up a few times. This sequence joins TRBV7-2 and TRBJ1-3, with 10 bases that match TRBD1. V dropped 5 bases and J dropped 4; count of bases not matched to a gene: 2. Germline lookup yields CDR1 SGHTA and CDR2 FQGNSA. The CDR3 covers 14 residues. CDR3 loop: CASSAGQGGNTIYF. The CDR3 nucleotides read TGTGCCAGCAGCGCGGGACAGGGGGGAAACACCATATATTTT.

This clone was detected only once. The chain couples TRBV9 to TRBJ1-2; 8 nucleotides agree with TRBD1. V gave up 2 bases and J gave up 4 bases; unmatched junction bases: 7. CDR1 and CDR2 from the germline V gene are SGDLS and YYNGEE. CDR3 length: 15 residues. The CDR3 loop reads CASSVGQGVGYGYTF. The CDR3 DNA sequence: TGTGCCAGCAGCGTCGGACAGGGAGTAGGCTATGGCTACACCTTC. The full variable domain, rest sourced from reference TRBV9 and TRBJ1-2, is DSGVTQTPKHLITATGQRVTLRCSPRSGDLSVYWYQQSLDQGLQFLIQYYNGEERAKGNILERFSAQQFPDLHSELNLSSLELGDSALYFCASSVGQGVGYGYTFGSGTRLTVV.

The CDR3 loop reads CASSEAISGQPQHF. The CDR3 bases are TGTGCCAGCAGTGAAGCGATCAGCGGGCAGCCCCAGCATTTT. The V call is TRBV2, the J call TRBJ1-5; no firm D call. The V and J ends lost 0 bases and 7 bases respectively, with 10 bases between them. Germline V gene data show CDR1 as SNHLY and CDR2 as FYNNEI. The CDR3 runs 14 residues.